This is a list of T cell receptor beta chains from one sample in a study of blood T cell repertoires in COVID-19. TCRdb's copy holds only in-frame clones and misses some; the assay was immunoSEQ multiplex PCR. The table shows more than 150,000 clones, with about 88% occurring only once. Material for sequencing was peripheral blood. The source is a man aged 55 to 70 with COVID-19, enrolled during active disease. Both conserved end residues are part of each CDR3. Fields, in order: V gene, clone size, D gene, J gene, CDR3 protein, CDR3 DNA. D genes are given only for firm matches. For some rows the clone size is stated as once, few or many, or as a class when expanded; others skip it.

TRBV4-3	.	TRBD1	TRBJ1-2	CASSPTGGPTNYGYTF	TGCGCCAGCAGCCCGACAGGGGGGCCCACTAACTATGGCTACACCTTC
TRBV5-6	.	.	TRBJ1-5	CASSLERGSQPQHF	TGTGCCAGCAGCTTGGAGCGGGGGAGTCAGCCCCAGCATTTT
TRBV27	.	TRBD1	TRBJ2-7	CASSLSPGQGPGEQYF	TGTGCCAGCAGTTTATCTCCCGGACAGGGACCGGGAGAGCAGTACTTC
TRBV14	.	.	TRBJ2-1	CASSQVLSSYNEQFF	TGTGCCAGCAGCCAAGTTTTGAGCTCCTACAATGAGCAGTTCTTC
TRBV27	.	TRBD1	TRBJ2-3	CASLRTGTGSDTQYF	TGTGCCAGCCTGAGAACCGGGACAGGGTCCGATACGCAGTATTTT
TRBV15	.	.	TRBJ2-3	CATRPEGGTDTQYF	TGTGCCACCAGACCCGAGGGCGGCACAGATACGCAGTATTTT
TRBV9	.	.	TRBJ1-5	CASSVVYQGRPRYSNQPQHF	TGTGCCAGCAGCGTAGTTTATCAGGGGCGCCCTCGCTATAGCAATCAGCCCCAGCATTTT
TRBV19	.	TRBD2	TRBJ2-2	CASRALREASNTGELFF	TGTGCCAGCCGAGCCCTCCGGGAGGCATCGAACACCGGGGAGCTGTTTTTT
TRBV7-3	once	TRBD1	TRBJ1-1	CASSSQAGTGGTEAFF	TGTGCCAGCAGCTCACAAGCCGGGACAGGGGGCACTGAAGCTTTCTTT
TRBV24-1	few	.	TRBJ1-1	CATRPGEGESPSPPFF	TGTGCCACCAGACCCGGGGAGGGGGAATCGCCCTCGCCCCCTTTCTTT
TRBV5-6	.	.	TRBJ1-1	CASSLGGGMNTEAFF	TGTGCCAGCAGCTTGGGAGGAGGGATGAACACTGAAGCTTTCTTT
TRBV28	.	TRBD1	TRBJ1-2	CASRTGTDYGYTF	TGTGCCAGCAGAACTGGGACAGACTATGGCTACACCTTC
TRBV5-6	.	.	TRBJ2-5	CASSLYPETQYF	TGTGCCAGCAGCTTGTATCCCGAGACCCAGTACTTC
TRBV3-1/TRBV3-2	once	TRBD1	TRBJ2-1	CASRPPGQSSYNEQFF	TGTGCCAGCAGACCACCGGGACAGAGCTCCTACAATGAGCAGTTCTTC
TRBV15	.	.	TRBJ1-4	CATSRDLATNEKLFF	TGTGCCACCAGCAGAGATCTGGCAACGAATGAAAAACTGTTTTTT
TRBV5-1	.	.	TRBJ1-4	CASSIDRTNEKLFF	TGCGCCAGCAGCATCGACAGGACTAATGAAAAACTGTTTTTT
TRBV3-1/TRBV3-2	.	.	TRBJ2-7	CASSQTSEQYF	TGTGCCAGCAGCCAAACGAGCGAGCAGTACTTC
TRBV5-8	.	.	TRBJ1-2	CASSLVSEGGRGYTF	TGTGCCAGCAGCTTGGTATCGGAAGGAGGTCGGGGCTACACCTTC
TRBV6-6	.	TRBD1	TRBJ1-4	CASMGQANEKLFF	TGTGCCAGCATGGGACAGGCTAATGAAAAACTGTTTTTT
TRBV19	.	.	TRBJ1-3	CASSTGSLWGDIIGNTIYF	TGTGCCAGTAGTACGGGGTCCCTATGGGGGGATATAATTGGAAACACCATATATTTT
TRBV19	.	TRBD1	TRBJ1-1	CASSIRTGEAFF	TGTGCCAGTAGTATCCGGACAGGGGAAGCTTTCTTT
TRBV27	.	.	TRBJ2-1	CASQGWNEQFF	TGTGCCAGCCAGGGATGGAATGAGCAGTTCTTC
TRBV19	.	.	TRBJ2-1	CASSIGRRTYNEQFF	TGTGCCAGTAGTATAGGCCGGCGGACCTACAATGAGCAGTTCTTC
TRBV11-1	.	TRBD1	TRBJ2-1	CASSPGQLSYNEQFF	TGTGCCAGCAGCCCGGGACAGCTATCCTACAATGAGCAGTTCTTC
TRBV7-2	.	TRBD1	TRBJ1-2	CASSLFLQGGGNYGYTF	TGTGCCAGCAGCTTATTTTTGCAAGGGGGCGGCAACTATGGCTACACCTTC
TRBV14	.	TRBD2	TRBJ2-7	CASSQDTLAGAYEQYF	TGTGCCAGCAGCCAAGATACCCTAGCGGGAGCCTACGAGCAGTACTTC
TRBV5-1	few	.	TRBJ1-1	CASSLAPQAAGIGAFF	TGCGCCAGCAGCTTGGCCCCTCAGGCCGCAGGGATTGGAGCTTTCTTT
TRBV7-2	once	.	TRBJ1-1	CASSDGGAGTEAFF	TGTGCCAGCAGCGATGGGGGGGCGGGGACTGAAGCTTTCTTT
TRBV28	.	.	TRBJ1-5	CASRIQGFQPQHF	TGTGCCAGCAGGATCCAGGGGTTTCAGCCCCAGCATTTT
TRBV9	.	TRBD1	TRBJ1-3	CASSTQGVSGNTIYF	TGTGCCAGCTCAACTCAGGGGGTCTCTGGAAACACCATATATTTT
TRBV5-1	.	.	TRBJ1-4	CASSLAQGGAEKLFF	TGCGCCAGCAGCTTGGCGCAGGGAGGGGCGGAAAAACTGTTTTTT
TRBV28	.	.	TRBJ2-7	CASSLRGSYEQYF	TGTGCCAGCAGTTTGCGGGGCTCCTACGAGCAGTACTTC
TRBV6-1	.	.	TRBJ1-4	CASSEFEGEGKLFF	TGTGCCAGCAGTGAATTTGAGGGAGAGGGAAAACTGTTTTTT
TRBV10-3	.	.	TRBJ1-2	CAISEGGDYGYTF	TGTGCCATCAGTGAGGGGGGGGATTATGGCTACACCTTC
TRBV7-7	.	TRBD1	TRBJ2-7	CASSSPGTVYEQYF	TGTGCTAGCAGCTCACCGGGGACAGTCTACGAGCAGTACTTC
TRBV7-2	.	TRBD1	TRBJ2-3	CASSYPGQGTDTQYF	TGTGCCAGCAGCTACCCGGGACAGGGGACAGATACGCAGTATTTT
TRBV5-1	.	.	TRBJ2-6	CASSPQSGANVLTF	TGCGCCAGCAGCCCCCAATCTGGGGCCAACGTCCTGACTTTC
TRBV19	.	.	TRBJ1-4	CASSVPLAATNEKLFF	TGTGCCAGTAGTGTTCCCCTGGCCGCAACTAATGAAAAACTGTTTTTT
TRBV7-8	few	TRBD1	TRBJ2-5	CASRATGRETQYF	TGTGCCAGCAGGGCGACAGGGCGAGAGACCCAGTACTTC
TRBV19	.	.	TRBJ1-4	CATGADVALTNEKLFF	TGTGCCACAGGGGCGGACGTCGCGCTAACTAATGAAAAACTGTTTTTT
TRBV7-2	.	.	TRBJ1-5	CASSRTPGSNQPQHF	TGTGCCAGCAGTCGAACCCCGGGGTCCAATCAGCCCCAGCATTTT
TRBV10-1	.	TRBD1	TRBJ1-5	CASSESRRGGGQPQHF	TGCGCCAGCAGTGAGTCCAGGCGAGGGGGCGGTCAGCCCCAGCATTTT
TRBV6-5	.	.	TRBJ1-1	CASSYGTGMGTEAFF	TGTGCCAGCAGTTACGGAACAGGCATGGGAACTGAAGCTTTCTTT
TRBV10-3	.	TRBD2	TRBJ2-3	CAISTLAGGGADTQYF	TGTGCCATCAGCACTCTAGCGGGGGGCGGGGCAGATACGCAGTATTTT
TRBV4-2	once	.	TRBJ2-6	CASSQDFQGQAGANVLTF	TGTGCCAGCAGCCAAGATTTCCAGGGGCAAGCTGGGGCCAACGTCCTGACTTTC